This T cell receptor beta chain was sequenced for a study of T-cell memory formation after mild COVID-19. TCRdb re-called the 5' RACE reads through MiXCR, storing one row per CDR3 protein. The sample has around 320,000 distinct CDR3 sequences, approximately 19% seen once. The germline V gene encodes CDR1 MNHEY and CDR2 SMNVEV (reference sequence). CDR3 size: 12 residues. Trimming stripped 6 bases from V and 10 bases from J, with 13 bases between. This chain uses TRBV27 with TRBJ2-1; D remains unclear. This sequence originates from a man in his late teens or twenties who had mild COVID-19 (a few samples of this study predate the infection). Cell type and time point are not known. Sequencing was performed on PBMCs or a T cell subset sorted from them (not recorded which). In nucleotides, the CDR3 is TGTGCCAGCAGCCCATCGGACCGAGAGCAGTTCTTC. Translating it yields CASSPSDREQFF.